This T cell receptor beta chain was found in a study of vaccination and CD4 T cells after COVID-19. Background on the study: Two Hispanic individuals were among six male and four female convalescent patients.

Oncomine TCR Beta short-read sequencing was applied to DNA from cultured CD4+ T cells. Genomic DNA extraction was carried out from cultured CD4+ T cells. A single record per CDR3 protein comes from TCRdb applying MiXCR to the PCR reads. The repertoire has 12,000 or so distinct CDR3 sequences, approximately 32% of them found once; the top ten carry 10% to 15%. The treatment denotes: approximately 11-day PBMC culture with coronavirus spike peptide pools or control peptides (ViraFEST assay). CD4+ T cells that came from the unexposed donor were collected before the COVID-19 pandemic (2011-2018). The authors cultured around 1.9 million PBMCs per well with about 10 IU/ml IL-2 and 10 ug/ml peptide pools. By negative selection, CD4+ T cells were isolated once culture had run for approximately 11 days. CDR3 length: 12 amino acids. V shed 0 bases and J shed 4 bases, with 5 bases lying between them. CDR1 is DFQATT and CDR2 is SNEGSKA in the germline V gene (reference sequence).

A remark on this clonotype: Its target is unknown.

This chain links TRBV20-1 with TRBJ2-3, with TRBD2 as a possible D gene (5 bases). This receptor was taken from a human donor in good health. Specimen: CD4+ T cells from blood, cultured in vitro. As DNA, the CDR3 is TGCAGTGCTAGAGAGCGGGCAGATACGCAGTATTTT. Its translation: CSARERADTQYF.